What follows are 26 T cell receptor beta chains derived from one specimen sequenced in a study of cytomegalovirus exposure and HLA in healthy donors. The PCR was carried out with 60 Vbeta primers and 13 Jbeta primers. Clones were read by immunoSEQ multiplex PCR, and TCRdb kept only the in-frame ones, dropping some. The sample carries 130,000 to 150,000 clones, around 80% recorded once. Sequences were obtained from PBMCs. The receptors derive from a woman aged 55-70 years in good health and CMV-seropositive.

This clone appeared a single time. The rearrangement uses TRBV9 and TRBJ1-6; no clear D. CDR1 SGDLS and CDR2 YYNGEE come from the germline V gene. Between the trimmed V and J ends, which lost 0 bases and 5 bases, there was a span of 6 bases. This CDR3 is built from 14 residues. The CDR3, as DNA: TGTGCCAGCAGCGTAGTGGGAGATAATTCACCCCTCCACTTT. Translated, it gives CASSVVGDNSPLHF.

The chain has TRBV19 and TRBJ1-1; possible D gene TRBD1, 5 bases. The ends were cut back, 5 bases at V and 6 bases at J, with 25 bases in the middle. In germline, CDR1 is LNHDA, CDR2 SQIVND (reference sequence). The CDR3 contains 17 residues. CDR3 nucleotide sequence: TGTGCCAGTAGTGCCCGAGTACTGGGAGGGGCTGGCCCTGAAGCTTTCTTT. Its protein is CASSARVLGGAGPEAFF.

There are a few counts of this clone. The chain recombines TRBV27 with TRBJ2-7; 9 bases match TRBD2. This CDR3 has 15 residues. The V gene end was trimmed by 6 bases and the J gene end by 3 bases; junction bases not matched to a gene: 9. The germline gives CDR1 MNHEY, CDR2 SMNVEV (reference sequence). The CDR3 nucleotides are TGTGCCAGCAGCCCCGGGGCTAGCGGGAACTACGAGCAGTACTTC. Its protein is CASSPGASGNYEQYF.

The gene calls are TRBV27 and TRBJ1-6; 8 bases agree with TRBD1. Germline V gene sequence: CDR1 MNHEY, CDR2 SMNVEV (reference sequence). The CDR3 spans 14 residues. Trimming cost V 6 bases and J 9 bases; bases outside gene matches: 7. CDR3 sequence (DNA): TGTGCCAGCAGCCGACAGGGGCAGAGTTCACCCCTCCACTTT. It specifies CASSRQGQSSPLHF.

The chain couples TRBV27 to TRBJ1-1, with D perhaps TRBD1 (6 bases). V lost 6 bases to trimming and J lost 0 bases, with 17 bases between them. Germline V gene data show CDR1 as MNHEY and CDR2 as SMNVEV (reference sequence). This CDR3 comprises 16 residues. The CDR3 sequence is CASRHAGAGVNTEAFF. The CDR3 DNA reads TGTGCCAGCAGGCATGCGGGGGCCGGTGTGAACACTGAAGCTTTCTTT.

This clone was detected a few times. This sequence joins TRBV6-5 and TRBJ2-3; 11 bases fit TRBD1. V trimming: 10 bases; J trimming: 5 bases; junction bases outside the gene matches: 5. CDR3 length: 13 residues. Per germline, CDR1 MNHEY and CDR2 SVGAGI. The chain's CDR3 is CATRDRGVDTQYF. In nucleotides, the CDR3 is TGTGCCACCCGGGACAGGGGGGTAGATACGCAGTATTTT.

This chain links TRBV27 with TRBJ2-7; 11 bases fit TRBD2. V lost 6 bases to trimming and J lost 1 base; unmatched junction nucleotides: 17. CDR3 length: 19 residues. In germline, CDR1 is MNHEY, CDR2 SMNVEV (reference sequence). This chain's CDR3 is CASSQLPGLAVPRSYEQYF. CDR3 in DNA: TGTGCCAGCAGCCAGCTACCGGGACTAGCGGTCCCACGGTCCTACGAGCAGTACTTC.

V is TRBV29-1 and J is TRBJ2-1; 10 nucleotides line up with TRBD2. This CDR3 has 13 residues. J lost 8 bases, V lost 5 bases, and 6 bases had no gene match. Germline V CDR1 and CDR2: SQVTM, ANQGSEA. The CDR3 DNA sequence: TGCAGCGTTCACAGCGGGAGGGCCTATGAGCAGTTCTTC. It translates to CSVHSGRAYEQFF.

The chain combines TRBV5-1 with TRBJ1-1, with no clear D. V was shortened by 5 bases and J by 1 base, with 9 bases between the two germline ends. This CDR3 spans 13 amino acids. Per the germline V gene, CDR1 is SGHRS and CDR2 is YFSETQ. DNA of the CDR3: TGCGCCAGCAGTTCCACAGAGAACACTGAAGCTTTCTTT. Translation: CASSSTENTEAFF.

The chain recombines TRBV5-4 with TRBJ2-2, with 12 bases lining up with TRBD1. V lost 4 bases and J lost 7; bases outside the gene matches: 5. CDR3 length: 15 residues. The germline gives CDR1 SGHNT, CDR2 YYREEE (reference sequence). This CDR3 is CASSGGQGAYGELFF. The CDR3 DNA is TGTGCCAGCAGCGGGGGACAGGGGGCCTACGGGGAGCTGTTTTTT.

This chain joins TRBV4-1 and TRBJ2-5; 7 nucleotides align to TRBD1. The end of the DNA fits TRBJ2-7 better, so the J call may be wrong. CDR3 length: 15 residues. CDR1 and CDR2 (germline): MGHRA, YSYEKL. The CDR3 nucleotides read TGCGCCAGCAGCCAACCCGACAGGGCCAGCTACGAGCAGTACTTC. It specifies CASSQPDRASYEQYF.

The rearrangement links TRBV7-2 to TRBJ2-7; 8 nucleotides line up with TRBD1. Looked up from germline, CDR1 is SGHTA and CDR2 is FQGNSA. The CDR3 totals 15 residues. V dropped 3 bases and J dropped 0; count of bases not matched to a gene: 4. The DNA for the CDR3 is TGTGCCAGCAGCTTCCCGGGACAGGTCTCCTACGAGCAGTACTTC. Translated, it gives CASSFPGQVSYEQYF.

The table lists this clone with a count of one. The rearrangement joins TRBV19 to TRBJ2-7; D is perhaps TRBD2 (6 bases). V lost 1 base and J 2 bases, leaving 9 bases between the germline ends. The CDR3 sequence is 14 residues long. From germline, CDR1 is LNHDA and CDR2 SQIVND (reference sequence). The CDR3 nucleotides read TGTGCCAGTAGTATAGTTGGCGGGGCCTACGAGCAGTACTTC. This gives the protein CASSIVGGAYEQYF.

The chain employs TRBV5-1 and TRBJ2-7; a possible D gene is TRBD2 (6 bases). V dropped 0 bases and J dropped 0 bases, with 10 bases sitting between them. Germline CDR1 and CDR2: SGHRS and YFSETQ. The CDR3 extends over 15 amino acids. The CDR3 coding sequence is TGCGCCAGCAGCTTGGTCGCGGACTACTCCTACGAGCAGTACTTC. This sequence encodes CASSLVADYSYEQYF.

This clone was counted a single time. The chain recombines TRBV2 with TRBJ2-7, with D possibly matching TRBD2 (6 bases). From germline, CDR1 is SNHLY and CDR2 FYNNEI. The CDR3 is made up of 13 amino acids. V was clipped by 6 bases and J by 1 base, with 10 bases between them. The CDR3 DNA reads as TGTGCCAGCAGACAAGGGACTTCCTACGAGCAGTACTTC. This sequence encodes CASRQGTSYEQYF.

CDR3 residues: CASSSMRAEVYGYTF. CDR3 sequence (DNA): TGTGCCAGCAGTTCTATGCGGGCGGAGGTCTATGGCTACACCTTC. The chain combines TRBV28 with TRBJ1-2; D is uncertain. The CDR3 has 15 residues. V lost 4 bases and J lost 4, with 16 bases in between. Germline CDR1 is MDHEN and CDR2 is SYDVKM.

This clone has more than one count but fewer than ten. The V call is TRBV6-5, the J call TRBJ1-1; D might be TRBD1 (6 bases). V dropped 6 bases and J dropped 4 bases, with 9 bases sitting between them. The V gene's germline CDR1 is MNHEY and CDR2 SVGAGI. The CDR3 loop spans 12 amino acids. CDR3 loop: CASRQGTTEAFF. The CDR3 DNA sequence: TGTGCCAGCAGACAGGGAACCACTGAAGCTTTCTTT.

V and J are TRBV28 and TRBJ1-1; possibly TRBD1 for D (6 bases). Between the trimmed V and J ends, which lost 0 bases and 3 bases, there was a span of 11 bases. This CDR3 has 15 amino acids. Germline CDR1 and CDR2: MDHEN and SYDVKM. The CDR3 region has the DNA TGTGCCAGCAGTTTATGGGGGGCGGGGGACACTGAAGCTTTCTTT. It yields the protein CASSLWGAGDTEAFF.

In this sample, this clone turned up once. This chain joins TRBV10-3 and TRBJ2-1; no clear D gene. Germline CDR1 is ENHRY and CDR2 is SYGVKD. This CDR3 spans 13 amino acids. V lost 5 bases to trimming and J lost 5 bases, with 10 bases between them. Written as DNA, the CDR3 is TGTGCCATCAGTACCGACCGGGACAATGAGCAGTTCTTC. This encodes CAISTDRDNEQFF.

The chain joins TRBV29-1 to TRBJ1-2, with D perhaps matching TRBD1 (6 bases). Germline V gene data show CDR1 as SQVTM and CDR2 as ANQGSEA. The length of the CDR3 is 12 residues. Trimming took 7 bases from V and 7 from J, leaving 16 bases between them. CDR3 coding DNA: TGCAGCGAGAGAACAGGGATTAGTGGCTACACCTTC. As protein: CSERTGISGYTF. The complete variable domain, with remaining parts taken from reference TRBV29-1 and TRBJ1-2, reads SAVISQKPSRDICQRGTSLTIQCQVDSQVTMMFWYRQQPGQSLTLIATANQGSEATYESGFVIDKFPISRPNLTFSTLTVSNMSPEDSSIYLCSERTGISGYTFGSGTRLTVV.

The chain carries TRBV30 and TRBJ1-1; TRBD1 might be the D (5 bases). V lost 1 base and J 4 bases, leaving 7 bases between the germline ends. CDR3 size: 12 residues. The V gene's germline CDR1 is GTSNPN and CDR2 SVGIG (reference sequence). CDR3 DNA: TGTGCCTGGAGTGACCAGGGCACTGAAGCTTTCTTT. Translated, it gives CAWSDQGTEAFF. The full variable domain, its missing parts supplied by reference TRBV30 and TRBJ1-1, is SQTIHQWPATLVQPVGSPLSLECTVEGTSNPNLYWYRQAAGRGLQLLFYSVGIGQISSEVPQNLSASRPQDRQFILSSKKLLLSDSGFYLCAWSDQGTEAFFGQGTRLTVV.

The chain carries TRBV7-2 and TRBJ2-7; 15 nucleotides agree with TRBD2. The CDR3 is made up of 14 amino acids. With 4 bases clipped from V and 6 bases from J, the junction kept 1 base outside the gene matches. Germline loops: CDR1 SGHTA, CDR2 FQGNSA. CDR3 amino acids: CASSWGLAGGEQYF. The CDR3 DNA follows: TGTGCCAGCAGCTGGGGACTAGCGGGAGGCGAGCAGTACTTC.

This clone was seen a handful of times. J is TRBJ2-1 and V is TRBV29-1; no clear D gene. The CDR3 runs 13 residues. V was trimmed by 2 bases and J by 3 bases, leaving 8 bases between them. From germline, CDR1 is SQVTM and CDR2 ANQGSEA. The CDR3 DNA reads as TGCAGCGTTGAATCGTCAGACTACAATGAGCAGTTCTTC. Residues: CSVESSDYNEQFF.

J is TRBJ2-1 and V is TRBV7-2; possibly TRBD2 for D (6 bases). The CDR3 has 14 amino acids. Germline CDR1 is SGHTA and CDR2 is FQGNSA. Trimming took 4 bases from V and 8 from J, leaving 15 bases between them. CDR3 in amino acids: CASSSSGTGYEQFF. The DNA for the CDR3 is TGTGCCAGCAGCTCCTCCGGGACTGGGTATGAGCAGTTCTTC. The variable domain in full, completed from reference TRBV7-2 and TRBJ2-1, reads GAGVSQSPSNKVTEKGKDVELRCDPISGHTALYWYRQSLGQGLEFLIYFQGNSAPDKSGLPSDRFSAERTGGSVSTLTIQRTQQEDSAVYLCASSSSGTGYEQFFGPGTRLTVL.

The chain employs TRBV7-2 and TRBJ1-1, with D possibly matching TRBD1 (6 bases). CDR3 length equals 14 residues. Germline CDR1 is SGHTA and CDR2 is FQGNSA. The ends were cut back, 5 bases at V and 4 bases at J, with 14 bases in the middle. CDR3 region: CASSAPGHFTEAFF. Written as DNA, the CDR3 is TGTGCCAGCAGCGCGCCGGGACACTTCACTGAAGCTTTCTTT.

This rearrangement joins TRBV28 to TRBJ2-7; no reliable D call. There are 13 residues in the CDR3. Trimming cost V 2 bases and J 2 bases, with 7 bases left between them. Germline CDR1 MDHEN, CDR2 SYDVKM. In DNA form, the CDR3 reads TGTGCCAGCAGTTTAAGTCAGACCTACGAGCAGTACTTC. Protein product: CASSLSQTYEQYF.